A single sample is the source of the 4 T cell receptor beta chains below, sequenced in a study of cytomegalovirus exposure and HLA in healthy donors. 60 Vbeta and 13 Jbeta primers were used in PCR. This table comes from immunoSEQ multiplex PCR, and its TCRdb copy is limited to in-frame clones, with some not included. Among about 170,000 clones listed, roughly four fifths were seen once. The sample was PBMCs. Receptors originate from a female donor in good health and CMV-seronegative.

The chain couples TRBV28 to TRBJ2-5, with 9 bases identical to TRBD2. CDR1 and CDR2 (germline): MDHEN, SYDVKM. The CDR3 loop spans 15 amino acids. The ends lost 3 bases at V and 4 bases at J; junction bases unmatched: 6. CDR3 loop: CASSLVAGVLETQYF. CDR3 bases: TGTGCCAGCAGTTTGGTAGCGGGAGTATTAGAGACCCAGTACTTC. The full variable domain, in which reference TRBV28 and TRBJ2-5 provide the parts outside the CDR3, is DVKVTQSSRYLVKRTGEKVFLECVQDMDHENMFWYRQDPGLGLRLIYFSYDVKMKEKGDIPEGYSVSREKKERFSLILESASTNQTSMYLCASSLVAGVLETQYFGPGTRLLVL.

DNA of the CDR3: TGTGCCTGGAATTCGGGGTCGACCCGTAGGGGCTACACCTTC. This sequence encodes CAWNSGSTRRGYTF. This chain links TRBV30 with TRBJ1-2; unclear D gene. V was shortened by 4 bases and J by 8 bases, with 20 bases between the two germline ends. CDR3 length: 14 amino acids. Germline V gene sequence: CDR1 GTSNPN, CDR2 SVGIG (reference sequence).

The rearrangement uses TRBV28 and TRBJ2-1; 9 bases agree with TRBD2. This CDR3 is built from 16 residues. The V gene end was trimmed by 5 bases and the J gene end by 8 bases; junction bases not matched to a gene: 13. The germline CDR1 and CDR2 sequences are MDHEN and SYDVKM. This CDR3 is CASSPPRGGRGYEQFF. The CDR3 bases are TGTGCCAGCAGTCCCCCAAGGGGCGGGAGGGGTTATGAGCAGTTCTTC.

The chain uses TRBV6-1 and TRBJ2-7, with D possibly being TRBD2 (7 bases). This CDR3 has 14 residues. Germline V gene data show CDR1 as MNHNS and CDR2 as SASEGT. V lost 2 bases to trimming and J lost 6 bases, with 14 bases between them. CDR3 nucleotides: TGTGCCAGCAGTGAAATGGGTAGGGGGGGCGAGCAGTACTTC. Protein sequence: CASSEMGRGGEQYF.